A selection of T cell receptor beta chains follows, all from one sample in a study of blood T cell repertoires in COVID-19. Method: immunoSEQ multiplex PCR; TCRdb's copy keeps in-frame clones and lacks some. The sample lists about 220,000 clones; 83% were seen once. Sequencing was done on a sample of PBMCs or T cells enriched from blood (not recorded which). The receptors here all came from a woman in her 40s who had been exposed to COVID-19. The conserved cysteine and the conserved F or W are not part of the CDR3 here.

v_call	j_call	cdr3_aa
TRBV6-5	TRBJ1-1	ASSYSSANTEAF
TRBV6-5	TRBJ1-4	ASQSGTGYEKLF
TRBV5-1	TRBJ1-1	ASSSLGGRDGGTEAF
TRBV3-1/TRBV3-2	TRBJ2-7	ASSRFQGNEQY
TRBV3-1/TRBV3-2	TRBJ2-1	AAGDSHYNEQF
TRBV9	TRBJ1-1	ASSVEPTVMNTEAF
TRBV12-5	TRBJ1-1	ASGLTSGTGNSEAF
TRBV5-6	TRBJ2-6	ASSYAYGASGANVLT
TRBV9	TRBJ1-6	ASSGRGEPRSPLH
TRBV18	TRBJ1-3	ASSPNVAGNTIY
TRBV29-1	TRBJ1-4	SVDGVPGLF
TRBV18	TRBJ2-2	ASSPGQGDTGELF
TRBV7-2	TRBJ1-4	ASSTRQGGEKLF
TRBV6-1	TRBJ2-7	ASSERVLGQGRSSYEQY
TRBV19	TRBJ2-3	ASIDRGRGVTDTQY
TRBV30	TRBJ1-2	AWSVPGGGISYT
TRBV11-1	TRBJ1-2	ASSVTGTSGYT
TRBV5-8	TRBJ2-5	ASSFLGGADQETQY
TRBV6-1	TRBJ2-1	ASSGPWTGLVRNEQF
TRBV5-1	TRBJ2-7	ASSFAHPRDSEQY
TRBV5-4	TRBJ2-7	ASSLGGTGENYEQY
TRBV18	TRBJ1-2	ASSPNQPGQGYDGYT
TRBV2	TRBJ2-7	ASNGRSYEQY
TRBV7-8	TRBJ2-1	ASSLGDRGGRF
TRBV4-1	TRBJ2-7	ASSQDPAGVVEQY
TRBV19	TRBJ2-2	ASTEIRLGGTGELF
TRBV12-3/TRBV12-4	TRBJ2-7	ASRQGVGEQY
TRBV3-1/TRBV3-2	TRBJ1-2	ASSQTSTAVSYGYT
TRBV10-3	TRBJ1-1	AISERQDTEAF
TRBV19	TRBJ1-2	ASSRRGQGYGYT
TRBV7-3	TRBJ2-5	ASSLTSRQETQY
TRBV15	TRBJ2-3	ATRQTPISTDTQY
TRBV18	TRBJ1-6	ASSPPTGLSGNSPLH
TRBV13	TRBJ1-1	ASSRQYTEAF
TRBV1	TRBJ1-6	TSSLTGQPTERGNSPLH
TRBV7-2	TRBJ1-2	ASSSYVQAEGGYT
TRBV5-1	TRBJ2-2	ASSREVSTGELF
TRBV6-6	TRBJ1-1	ASRPGQGGTEAF
TRBV5-6	TRBJ2-7	ASSGDIASYEQY
TRBV5-1	TRBJ1-4	ASSLAGQGELF
TRBV5-1	TRBJ1-2	ASSLTGGALYGYT
TRBV14	TRBJ1-6	ASSPYQGAQNSPLH
TRBV18	TRBJ1-1	ASSSREQVIMNTEAF
TRBV7-2	TRBJ1-4	ASSLVAWDRPNEKLF
TRBV11-3	TRBJ2-3	ASSLGGASDTQY
TRBV3-1/TRBV3-2	TRBJ1-1	ASHTLGGTEAF
TRBV6-5	TRBJ1-1	ASSYSSRANTEAF
TRBV9	TRBJ2-5	ASSVGQGVQETQY
TRBV4-1	TRBJ2-7	ASSQGTSGAPLYEQY
TRBV6-2/TRBV6-3	TRBJ2-2	ASSRKPGHPPGELF
TRBV5-5	TRBJ1-2	ASSPTWDRGLFGYT
TRBV7-2	TRBJ2-1	ASSLLGGGGTYNEQF
TRBV28	TRBJ1-5	ASSFRGPLNQPQH
TRBV4-2	TRBJ1-1	ASSQVSAAINTEAF
TRBV4-2	TRBJ2-1	ASSQEQGNEQF